This T cell receptor beta chain was documented in a study of cytomegalovirus exposure and HLA in healthy donors. Germline CDR1 is MNHEY and CDR2 is SVGAGI. This CDR3 spans 15 amino acids. Trimming at V came to 5 bases and at J to 7 bases, leaving 11 bases not matched to a gene. PCR primers comprised 60 Vbeta and 13 Jbeta primers. Some clones are missing from TCRdb's copy, which holds only in-frame ones; the method was immunoSEQ multiplex PCR. The sample holds fewer than 200,000 clones, 65% to 85% seen once. Study results and caveats: In a later analysis, HLA-associated TCR beta chains were more clonally expanded than equally common others. In an earlier analysis, in some 600 donors, most V segments appeared productive either ~90% or ~30% of the time. Rarity marked most TCR sequences, yet some public TCRs occurred in many donors.

Among the donors, all were healthy bone marrow donors. Regarding this clone: Antigen specificity is unknown.

The V gene is TRBV6-5, the J gene TRBJ2-7, with 10 nucleotides matching TRBD1. Specimen: PBMCs. This sequence originates from a man aged 55 to 69 in good health and CMV-seronegative. CDR3 nucleotides: TGTGCCAGCAGTCGTTCCCGGGACAGGGGCTTTGAGCAGTACTTC. This sequence encodes CASSRSRDRGFEQYF.